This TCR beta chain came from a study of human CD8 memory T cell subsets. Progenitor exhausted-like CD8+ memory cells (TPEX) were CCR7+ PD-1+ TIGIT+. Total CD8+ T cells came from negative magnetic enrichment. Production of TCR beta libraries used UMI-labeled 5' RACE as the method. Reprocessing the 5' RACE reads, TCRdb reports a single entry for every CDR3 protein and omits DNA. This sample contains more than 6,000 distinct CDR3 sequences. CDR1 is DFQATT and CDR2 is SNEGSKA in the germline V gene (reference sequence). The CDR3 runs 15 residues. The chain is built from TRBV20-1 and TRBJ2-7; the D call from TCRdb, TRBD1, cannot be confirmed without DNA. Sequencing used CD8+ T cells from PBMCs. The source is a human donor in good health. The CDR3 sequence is CSARDYGTGDYEQYF.